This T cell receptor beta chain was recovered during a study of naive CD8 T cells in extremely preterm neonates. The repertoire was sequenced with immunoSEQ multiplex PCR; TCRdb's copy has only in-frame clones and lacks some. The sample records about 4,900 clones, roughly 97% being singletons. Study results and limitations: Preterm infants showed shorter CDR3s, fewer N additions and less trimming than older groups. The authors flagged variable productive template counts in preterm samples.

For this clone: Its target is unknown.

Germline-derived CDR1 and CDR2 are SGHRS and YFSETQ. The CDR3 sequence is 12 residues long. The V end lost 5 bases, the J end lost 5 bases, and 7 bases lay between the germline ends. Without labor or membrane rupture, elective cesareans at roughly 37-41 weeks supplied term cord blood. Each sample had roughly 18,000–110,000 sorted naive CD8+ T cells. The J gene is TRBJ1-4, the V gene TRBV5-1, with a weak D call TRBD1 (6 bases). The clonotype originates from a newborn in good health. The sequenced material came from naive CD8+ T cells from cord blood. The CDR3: CASRGQNEKLFF. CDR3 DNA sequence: TGCGCCAGCAGGGGACAAAATGAAAAACTGTTTTTT.